The sample holds a few counts of the clone carrying this T cell receptor (beta chain). Its matching antigen is unknown. PCR primers comprised 60 Vbeta and 13 Jbeta primers. Assay used: immunoSEQ multiplex PCR; TCRdb lists only in-frame clones, some missing. The table includes approximately 130,000 clones, around 83% detected once. The sample originates from a study of cytomegalovirus exposure and HLA in healthy donors. Study-level information: Earlier work reported 95 million to 130 million unique TCR beta sequences from approximately 180 million T cells. Early released data had 65 million to 100 million unique TCRs, all coming from HLA-typed donors. Points from the study as a whole: Versus the approximately 670-donor mean, an Asian-associated ancestry cluster reportedly showed fewer N-insertions in a later analysis.

This CDR3 is 17 amino acids long. CDR1 SEHNR and CDR2 FQNEAQ come from the germline V gene (reference sequence). Trimming shortened V by 0 bases and J by 4 bases, and 16 bases separated the two germline ends. Healthy people donating bone marrow made up the donors. The chain has TRBV7-9 and TRBJ1-3; D is possibly TRBD1 (6 bases). The clonotype originates from a girl under 10 years old in good health and CMV-seronegative. Input material: PBMCs. CDR3 sequence reads: CASSLARWQGMGNTIYF. CDR3 DNA sequence: TGTGCCAGCAGCTTAGCGCGTTGGCAGGGGATGGGAAACACCATATATTTT.